This T cell receptor beta chain was profiled in a study of T cells after yellow fever vaccination. Whole-study results and caveats: Among primary-vaccination clones, most reappeared after the booster, at around 97% for CD4 and more than 85% for CD8.

This clonotype has more than one count but fewer than ten. The antigen is not known. TCRdb independently ran MiXCR on the 5' RACE reads; one entry per CDR3 protein. The sample shows under 300,000 distinct CDR3 sequences, less than 7.5% of them seen only once. Sequences were derived from CD4+ T cells sorted from PBMCs, sampled on the day of the yellow fever booster vaccination. The sequence came from a man between 25 and 39 years old who received the YFV17D yellow fever vaccine.

The chain's CDR3 is CASSQDQRGTYEQYF. The DNA of the CDR3 is TGCGCCAGCAGCCAAGATCAGCGGGGAACCTACGAGCAGTACTTC. The J gene is TRBJ2-7, the V gene TRBV4-3, with TRBD2 matching 7 bases. CDR3 size: 15 residues. J lost 2 bases, V lost 0 bases, and 4 bases had no gene match. Germline V CDR1 and CDR2: LGHNA, YSLEER.